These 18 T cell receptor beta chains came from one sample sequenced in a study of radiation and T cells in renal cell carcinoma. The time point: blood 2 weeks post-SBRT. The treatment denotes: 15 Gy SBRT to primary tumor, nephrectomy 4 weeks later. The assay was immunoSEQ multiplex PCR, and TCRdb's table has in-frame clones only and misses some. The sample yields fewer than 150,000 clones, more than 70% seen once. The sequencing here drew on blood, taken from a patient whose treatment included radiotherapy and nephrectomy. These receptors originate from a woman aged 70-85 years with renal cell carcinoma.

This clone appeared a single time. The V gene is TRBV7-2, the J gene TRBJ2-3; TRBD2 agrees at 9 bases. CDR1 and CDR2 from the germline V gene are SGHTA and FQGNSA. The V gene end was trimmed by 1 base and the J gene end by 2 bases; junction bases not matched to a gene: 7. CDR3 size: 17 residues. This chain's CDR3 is CASSLVRRGGATDTQYF. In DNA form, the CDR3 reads TGTGCCAGCAGCTTAGTCAGGCGGGGGGGTGCCACAGATACGCAGTATTTT.

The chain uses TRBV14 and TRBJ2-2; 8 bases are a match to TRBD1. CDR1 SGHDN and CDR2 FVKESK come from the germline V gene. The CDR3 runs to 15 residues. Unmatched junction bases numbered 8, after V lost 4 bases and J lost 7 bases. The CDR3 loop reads CASSPTPTGDGELFF. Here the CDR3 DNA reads TGTGCCAGCAGCCCGACTCCGACAGGGGACGGGGAGCTGTTTTTT.

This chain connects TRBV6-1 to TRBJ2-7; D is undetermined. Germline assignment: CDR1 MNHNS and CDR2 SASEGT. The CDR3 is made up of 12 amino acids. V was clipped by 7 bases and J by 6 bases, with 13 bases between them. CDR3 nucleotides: TGTGCCAGCACCCTCGCTGGTAGCGAGCAGTACTTC. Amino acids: CASTLAGSEQYF.

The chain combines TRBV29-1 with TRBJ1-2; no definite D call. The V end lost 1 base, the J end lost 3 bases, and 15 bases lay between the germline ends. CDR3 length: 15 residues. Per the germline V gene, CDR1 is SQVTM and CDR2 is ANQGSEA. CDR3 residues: CSVEGPGQNYYGYTF. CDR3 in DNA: TGCAGCGTTGAAGGCCCCGGCCAGAATTACTATGGCTACACCTTC.

The CDR3 nucleotides read TGTGCCACCAGCAGCGGACAGAGTCATAGCACAGATACGCAGTATTTT. Protein product: CATSSGQSHSTDTQYF. V gene TRBV15 combines with J gene TRBJ2-3; TRBD1 might be the D (6 bases). Germline V gene sequence: CDR1 LNHNV, CDR2 YYDKDF (reference sequence). The ends were cut back, 3 bases at V and 0 bases at J, with 13 bases in the middle. The CDR3 consists of 16 residues.

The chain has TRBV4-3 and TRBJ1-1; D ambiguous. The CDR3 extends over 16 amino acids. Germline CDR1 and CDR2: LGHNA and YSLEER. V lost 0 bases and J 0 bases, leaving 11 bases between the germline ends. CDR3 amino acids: CASSQDRQPLNTEAFF. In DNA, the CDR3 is TGCGCCAGCAGCCAAGATCGGCAGCCTCTGAACACTGAAGCTTTCTTT.

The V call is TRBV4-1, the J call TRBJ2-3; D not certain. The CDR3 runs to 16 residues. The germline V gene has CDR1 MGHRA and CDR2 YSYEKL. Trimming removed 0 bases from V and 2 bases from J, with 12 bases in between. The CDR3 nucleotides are TGCGCCAGCAGCCAAGATTGGCTCCAGGTCACAGATACGCAGTATTTT. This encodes CASSQDWLQVTDTQYF.

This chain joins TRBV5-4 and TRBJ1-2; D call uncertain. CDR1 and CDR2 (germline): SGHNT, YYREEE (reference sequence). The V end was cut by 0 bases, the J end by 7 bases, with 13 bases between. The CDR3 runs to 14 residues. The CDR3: CASSLALGLSGYTF. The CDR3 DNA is TGTGCCAGCAGCTTGGCCCTGGGTTTGAGTGGCTACACCTTC. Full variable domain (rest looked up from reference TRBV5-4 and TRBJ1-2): ETGVTQSPTHLIKTRGQQVTLRCSSQSGHNTVSWYQQALGQGPQFIFQYYREEENGRGNFPPRFSGLQFPNYSSELNVNALELDDSALYLCASSLALGLSGYTFGSGTRLTVV.

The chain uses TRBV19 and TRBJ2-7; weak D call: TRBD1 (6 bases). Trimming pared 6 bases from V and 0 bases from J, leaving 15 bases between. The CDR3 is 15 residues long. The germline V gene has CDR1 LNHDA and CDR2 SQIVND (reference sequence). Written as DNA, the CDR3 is TGTGCCAGTAGGCCGGGACATCTCATCTCCTACGAGCAGTACTTC. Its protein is CASRPGHLISYEQYF.

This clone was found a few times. The CDR3 DNA follows: TGTGCCAGCAGCCCTTGGACTAGCGCAGATACGCAGTATTTT. Translated, it gives CASSPWTSADTQYF. The chain is built from TRBV7-9 and TRBJ2-3; 9 bases fit TRBD2. V lost 5 bases and J lost 4; bases outside the gene matches: 4. This CDR3 is 14 amino acids long. The germline V gene encodes CDR1 SEHNR and CDR2 FQNEAQ (reference sequence). The full variable domain, in which reference TRBV7-9 and TRBJ2-3 provide the parts outside the CDR3, is DTGVSQNPRHKITKRGQNVTFRCDPISEHNRLYWYRQTLGQGPEFLTYFQNEAQLEKSRLLSDRFSAERPKGSFSTLEIQRTEQGDSAMYLCASSPWTSADTQYFGPGTRLTVL.

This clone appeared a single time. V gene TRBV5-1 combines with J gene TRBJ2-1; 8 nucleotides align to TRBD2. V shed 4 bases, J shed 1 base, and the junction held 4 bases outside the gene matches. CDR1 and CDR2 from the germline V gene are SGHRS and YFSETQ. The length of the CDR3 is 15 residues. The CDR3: CASSLRGGSYNEQFF. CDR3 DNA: TGCGCCAGCAGCCTCCGGGGGGGTTCCTACAATGAGCAGTTCTTC.

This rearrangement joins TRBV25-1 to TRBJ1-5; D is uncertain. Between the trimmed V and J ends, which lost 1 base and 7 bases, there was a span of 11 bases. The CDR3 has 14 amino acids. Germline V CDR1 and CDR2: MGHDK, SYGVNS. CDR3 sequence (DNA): TGTGCCAGCAGTGAATGGAACGTTGGACAGCCCCAGCATTTT. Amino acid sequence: CASSEWNVGQPQHF.

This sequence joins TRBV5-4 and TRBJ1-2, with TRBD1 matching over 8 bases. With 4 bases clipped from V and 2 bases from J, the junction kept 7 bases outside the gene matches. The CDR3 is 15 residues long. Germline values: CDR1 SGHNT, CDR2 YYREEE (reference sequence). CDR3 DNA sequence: TGTGCCAGCAGCATGACAGGGGCGAAAAACTATGGCTACACCTTC. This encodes CASSMTGAKNYGYTF. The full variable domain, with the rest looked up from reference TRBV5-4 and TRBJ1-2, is ETGVTQSPTHLIKTRGQQVTLRCSSQSGHNTVSWYQQALGQGPQFIFQYYREEENGRGNFPPRFSGLQFPNYSSELNVNALELDDSALYLCASSMTGAKNYGYTFGSGTRLTVV.

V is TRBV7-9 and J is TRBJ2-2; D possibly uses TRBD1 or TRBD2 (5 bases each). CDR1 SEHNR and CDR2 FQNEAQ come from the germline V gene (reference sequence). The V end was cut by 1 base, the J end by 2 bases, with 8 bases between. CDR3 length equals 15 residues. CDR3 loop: CASSLGDRNTGELFF. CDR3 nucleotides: TGTGCCAGCAGCTTAGGGGACCGAAACACCGGGGAGCTGTTTTTT.

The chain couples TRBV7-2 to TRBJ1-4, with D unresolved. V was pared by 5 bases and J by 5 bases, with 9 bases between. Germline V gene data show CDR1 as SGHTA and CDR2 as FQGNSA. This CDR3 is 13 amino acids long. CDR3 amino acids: CASSGLGNEKLFF. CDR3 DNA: TGTGCCAGCAGCGGGCTGGGGAATGAAAAACTGTTTTTT. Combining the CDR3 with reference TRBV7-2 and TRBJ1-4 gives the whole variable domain GAGVSQSPSNKVTEKGKDVELRCDPISGHTALYWYRQSLGQGLEFLIYFQGNSAPDKSGLPSDRFSAERTGGSVSTLTIQRTQQEDSAVYLCASSGLGNEKLFFGSGTQLSVL.

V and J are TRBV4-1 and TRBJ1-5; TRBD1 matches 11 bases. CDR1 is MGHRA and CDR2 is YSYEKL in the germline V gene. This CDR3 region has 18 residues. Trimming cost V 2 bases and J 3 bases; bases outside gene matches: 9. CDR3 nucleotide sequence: TGCGCCAGCAGCCAATACTCCGGGACAGGGGGTTCCAATCAGCCCCAGCATTTT. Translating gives CASSQYSGTGGSNQPQHF.

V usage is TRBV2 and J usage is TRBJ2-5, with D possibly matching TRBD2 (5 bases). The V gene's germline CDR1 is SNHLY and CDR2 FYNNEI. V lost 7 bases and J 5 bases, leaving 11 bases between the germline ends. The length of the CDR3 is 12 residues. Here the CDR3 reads CASTASRETQYF. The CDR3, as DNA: TGTGCCAGCACGGCTAGCAGGGAGACCCAGTACTTC. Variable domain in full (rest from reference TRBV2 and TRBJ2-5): EPEVTQTPSHQVTQMGQEVILRCVPISNHLYFYWYRQILGQKVEFLVSFYNNEISEKSEIFDDQFSVERPDGSNFTLKIRSTKLEDSAMYFCASTASRETQYFGPGTRLLVL.

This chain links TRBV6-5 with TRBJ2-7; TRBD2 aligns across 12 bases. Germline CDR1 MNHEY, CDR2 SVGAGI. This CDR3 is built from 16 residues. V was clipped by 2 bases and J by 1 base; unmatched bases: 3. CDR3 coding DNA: TGTGCCAGCAGTTACAAGACTAGCGGGGGTTCCTACGAGCAGTACTTC. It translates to CASSYKTSGGSYEQYF.